The 24 T cell receptor beta chains reported below all come from one sample, sequenced in a study of control samples from healthy donors and cancer patients. TCRdb's table, derived via immunoSEQ multiplex PCR, lists solely in-frame clones and lacks some. Of approximately 79,000 clones listed, 70% to 90% are singletons. The sequenced sample was blood. These receptors were obtained from a man over 45 in good health.

The chain has TRBV6-5 and TRBJ1-1; the D gene is possibly TRBD1 (5 bases). The ends were cut back, 7 bases at V and 8 bases at J, with 14 bases in the middle. The CDR3 sequence is 12 residues long. Looked up from germline, CDR1 is MNHEY and CDR2 is SVGAGI. For the CDR3, the DNA is TGTGCCAGCATAGCCGGACACTCAGAAGCTTTCTTT. Residues: CASIAGHSEAFF.

This clone came up once. The chain recombines TRBV11-2 with TRBJ2-1; 7 nucleotides align to TRBD1. Trimming at V came to 5 bases and at J to 3 bases, leaving 7 bases not matched to a gene. CDR3 length: 15 amino acids. The germline V gene has CDR1 SGHAT and CDR2 FQNNGV. As DNA, the CDR3 is TGTGCCAGCAGCCCCGACAGGGTACGCTACAATGAGCAGTTCTTC. Protein: CASSPDRVRYNEQFF.

The chain uses TRBV29-1 and TRBJ1-2; no definite D call. Between the trimmed V and J ends, which lost 2 bases and 4 bases, there was a span of 8 bases. The CDR3 contains 12 residues. Germline V gene data show CDR1 as SQVTM and CDR2 as ANQGSEA. CDR3 in amino acids: CSVEWRGYGYTF. Written as DNA, the CDR3 is TGCAGCGTTGAATGGCGGGGCTATGGCTACACCTTC.

CDR3 coding DNA: TGCGCCAGCGCCCGCCAACAGGCGAACACCGGGGAGCTGTTTTTT. This gives the protein CASARQQANTGELFF. The V gene is TRBV5-1, the J gene TRBJ2-2, with D perhaps TRBD1 (5 bases). There are 15 residues in the CDR3. CDR1 SGHRS and CDR2 YFSETQ come from the germline V gene. Between the trimmed V and J ends, which lost 7 bases and 0 bases, there was a span of 13 bases.

This chain links TRBV18 with TRBJ2-3; either TRBD1 or TRBD2 may fit D (5 bases each). Trimming took off 3 bases at V and 2 bases at J, with 12 bases between the two ends. From germline, CDR1 is KGHSH and CDR2 LQKENI. This CDR3 contains 15 residues. The CDR3 bases are TGTGCCAGCTCACCCGGGACCTACTACACAGATACGCAGTATTTT. It specifies CASSPGTYYTDTQYF.

On this clone: Germline is not matched at one junction end, which may reflect a read error. This chain joins TRBV11-2 and TRBJ1-2, with TRBD1 identical over 9 bases. The CDR3 contains 13 residues. Germline V gene sequence: CDR1 SGHAT, CDR2 FQNNGV. CDR3 coding DNA: TGTGCCAGCAGCGTAGACAGGGGGTCTGGCTACACCTTC. It yields the protein CASSVDRGSGYTF.

The chain links TRBV11-1 to TRBJ2-7, with TRBD1 matching 9 bases. The CDR3 sequence is 15 residues long. The J segment lost 3 bases and the V segment lost 5 bases, leaving 8 bases of the junction unmatched. Per the germline V gene, CDR1 is SGHAT and CDR2 is FQDESV (reference sequence). The CDR3, as DNA: TGTGCCAGCAGCCCAGGGGGACAGGGTTTCTACGAGCAGTACTTC. Encoded protein: CASSPGGQGFYEQYF.

This chain joins TRBV4-1 and TRBJ2-7, with a tentative D call TRBD2 (6 bases). CDR3 length equals 13 residues. V was clipped by 1 base and J by 3 bases, with 7 bases between them. CDR1 and CDR2 (germline): MGHRA, YSYEKL. The CDR3 loop reads CASSQADYYEQYF. CDR3 nucleotides: TGCGCCAGCAGCCAAGCGGACTACTACGAGCAGTACTTC.

The genes are TRBV7-6 and TRBJ2-5; no definite D call. Trimming cost V 2 bases and J 4 bases, with 8 bases left between them. Germline V CDR1 and CDR2: SGHVS, FNYEAQ. This CDR3 has 13 residues. As DNA, the CDR3 is TGTGCCAGCAGCTTAATTCGACGAGAGACCCAGTACTTC. Amino acid sequence: CASSLIRRETQYF.

This clone was recorded once. V usage is TRBV9 and J usage is TRBJ2-3; D may be TRBD2 (5 bases). V lost 2 bases and J lost 5, with 6 bases in between. CDR1 is SGDLS and CDR2 is YYNGEE in the germline V gene. The CDR3 covers 12 residues. This chain's CDR3 is CASSVGGDTQYF. Here the CDR3 DNA reads TGTGCCAGCAGCGTCGGAGGAGATACGCAGTATTTT.

J is TRBJ1-4 and V is TRBV5-4; D is undetermined. V shed 1 base and J shed 9 bases, with 4 bases lying between them. Germline CDR1 SGHNT, CDR2 YYREEE (reference sequence). This CDR3 has 11 residues. The CDR3 sequence is CASSLKQKLFF. CDR3 sequence (DNA): TGTGCCAGCAGCTTGAAGCAAAAACTGTTTTTT.

The genes are TRBV30 and TRBJ1-2, with TRBD1 as a possible D gene (5 bases). Trimming removed 4 bases at V and 4 bases at J, with 13 bases between. The CDR3 runs 13 residues. The germline V gene encodes CDR1 GTSNPN and CDR2 SVGIG (reference sequence). The CDR3 is CAWIDGGSYGYTF. Here the CDR3 DNA reads TGTGCCTGGATCGATGGGGGGAGCTATGGCTACACCTTC.

This clone was counted between two and nine times. This chain uses TRBV4-2 with TRBJ2-7; 8 bases are a match to TRBD2. Germline V gene data show CDR1 as LGHNA and CDR2 as YNFKEQ. The CDR3 sequence is 16 residues long. J gave up 3 bases and V 5 bases, and 12 bases lay outside the gene matches. CDR3 loop: CASSSGAGAIRYEQYF. The CDR3 nucleotides read TGTGCCAGCAGCTCTGGAGCGGGGGCCATACGCTACGAGCAGTACTTC.

The chain couples TRBV11-2 to TRBJ1-6; tentatively, D is TRBD1 (5 bases). V was cut by 1 base and J by 6 bases, with 13 bases left in between. The CDR3 is 16 amino acids. Germline V CDR1 and CDR2: SGHAT, FQNNGV. CDR3 nucleotides: TGTGCCAGCAGCTTAGGACCGCAGGGCGGTAATTCACCCCTCCACTTT. Translation: CASSLGPQGGNSPLHF.

The chain carries TRBV18 and TRBJ2-7; perhaps TRBD1 as D (5 bases). There are 13 residues in the CDR3. Trimming shortened V by 3 bases and J by 4 bases, and 10 bases separated the two germline ends. Per the germline V gene, CDR1 is KGHSH and CDR2 is LQKENI. CDR3 protein: CASSPQGGYEQYF. For the CDR3, the DNA is TGTGCCAGCTCACCCCAGGGTGGGTACGAGCAGTACTTC.

V and J are TRBV7-6 and TRBJ2-7; D unclear. The CDR3 consists of 13 residues. Germline V gene data show CDR1 as SGHVS and CDR2 as FNYEAQ. Trimming cost V 0 bases and J 12 bases, with 15 bases left between them. CDR3 loop: CASSLAPRDVLYF. As DNA, the CDR3 is TGTGCCAGCAGCTTAGCTCCACGAGACGTTCTGTACTTC.

V and J are TRBV21-1 and TRBJ2-3; the table's D call TRBD1 went unverified against the DNA. TRBV21-1 has pseudogene status. The CDR3 is 14 amino acids. The CDR3 DNA reads as TGTGCCAGCAGCCTCGCTCACAGGTTAGATACGCAGTATTTT. Translated: CASSLAHRLDTQYF.

This clone was seen more than once but under ten times. J is TRBJ2-2 and V is TRBV5-1; TRBD2 is a possible D gene (6 bases). The CDR3 runs 17 residues. Between the trimmed V and J ends, which lost 3 bases and 4 bases, there was a span of 19 bases. Germline values: CDR1 SGHRS, CDR2 YFSETQ. As DNA, the CDR3 is TGCGCCAGCAGCTACCCGTCGGGACTGTCAAGCACCGGGGAGCTGTTTTTT. Translated, it gives CASSYPSGLSSTGELFF. The full variable domain, in which reference TRBV5-1 and TRBJ2-2 provide the parts outside the CDR3, is KAGVTQTPRYLIKTRGQQVTLSCSPISGHRSVSWYQQTPGQGLQFLFEYFSETQRNKGNFPGRFSGRQFSNSRSEMNVSTLELGDSALYLCASSYPSGLSSTGELFFGEGSRLTVL.

V is TRBV18 and J is TRBJ2-1, with 7 nucleotides matching TRBD1. Per germline, CDR1 KGHSH and CDR2 LQKENI. CDR3 length: 16 amino acids. Losses at the gene ends were 3 bases for V and 4 bases for J; bases not matched to a gene: 9. The CDR3 DNA reads as TGTGCCAGCTCACCGAATCCCGGGACAGAGTACAATGAGCAGTTCTTC. Translating gives CASSPNPGTEYNEQFF.

In the case of this clone: The same CDR3 is also encoded by other DNA sequences in this sample. The chain couples TRBV7-2 to TRBJ2-4; 10 bases agree with TRBD2. Per germline, CDR1 SGHTA and CDR2 FQGNSA. With 5 bases clipped from V and 3 bases from J, the junction kept 7 bases outside the gene matches. This CDR3 has 16 amino acids. CDR3 DNA: TGTGCCAGCAGCCCCCCTAGCGGGGGAGGCAAAAACATTCAGTACTTC. It is translated as CASSPPSGGGKNIQYF.

This chain uses TRBV6-5 with TRBJ1-1; TRBD1 matches at 12 bases. CDR1 is MNHEY and CDR2 is SVGAGI in the germline V gene. J lost 6 bases, V lost 2 bases, and 4 bases had no gene match. The CDR3 is made up of 15 amino acids. In DNA, the CDR3 is TGTGCCAGCAGTTACGGGACAGGGGGCGTCGCTGAAGCTTTCTTT. Its protein product is CASSYGTGGVAEAFF.

The chain joins TRBV5-6 to TRBJ2-5; unclear D gene. The V gene lost 2 bases and the J gene lost 5 bases, with 7 bases spanning the gap. The CDR3 has 12 amino acids. Germline V lookup: CDR1 SGHDT, CDR2 YYEEEE. CDR3 region: CASSLRLETQYF. The CDR3 DNA sequence: TGTGCCAGCAGCTTAAGGTTGGAGACCCAGTACTTC. Based on the CDR3 plus reference TRBV5-6 and TRBJ2-5, the full variable domain is DAGVTQSPTHLIKTRGQQVTLRCSPKSGHDTVSWYQQALGQGPQFIFQYYEEEERQRGNFPDRFSGHQFPNYSSELNVNALLLGDSALYLCASSLRLETQYFGPGTRLLVL.

The V call is TRBV12-3 or TRBV12-4, the J call TRBJ1-3; D not certain. V lost 8 bases to trimming and J lost 4 bases, with 12 bases between them. This CDR3 has 13 amino acids. In nucleotides, the CDR3 is TGTGCCAGCGGGGTTACGGGGGGAAACACCATATATTTT. It encodes CASGVTGGNTIYF.

V and J are TRBV7-2 and TRBJ2-5; D is ambiguous. The germline V gene has CDR1 SGHTA and CDR2 FQGNSA. The length of the CDR3 is 13 residues. V lost 5 bases to trimming and J lost 3 bases, with 10 bases between them. The CDR3 DNA reads as TGTGCCAGCAGCGCCCGGGTTGAAGAGACCCAGTACTTC. This codes for CASSARVEETQYF.